One and the same sample provided the 12 T cell receptor beta chains below, sequenced in a study of T-cell memory formation after mild COVID-19. TCRdb re-derived calls from the 5' RACE reads in MiXCR, one entry per CDR3 protein. The profile shows around 200,000 distinct CDR3 sequences, roughly 30% of them singletons. The specimen sequenced was PBMCs or a T cell subset sorted from them (not recorded which). All receptors come from an adult woman who had mild COVID-19 (a few samples of this study predate the infection). Cell type and time point are not known.

The chain links TRBV29-1 to TRBJ1-2; 9 bases are a match to TRBD1. V gave up 3 bases and J gave up 4 bases; unmatched junction bases: 3. Germline V lookup: CDR1 SQVTM, CDR2 ANQGSEA. The CDR3 covers 13 residues. The CDR3: CSVDPGQGYGYTF. The CDR3 region has the DNA TGCAGCGTTGATCCGGGACAGGGCTATGGCTACACCTTC.

CDR3: CASSFEGPQETQYF. The CDR3 nucleotides are TGCGCCAGCAGCTTCGAGGGACCCCAAGAGACCCAGTACTTC. The chain recombines TRBV5-1 with TRBJ2-5; TRBD1 or TRBD2 may be the D gene (5 bases each). The CDR3 is 14 amino acids. V was trimmed by 2 bases and J by 1 base, leaving 9 bases between them. Germline CDR1 SGHRS, CDR2 YFSETQ. Drawing the rest from reference TRBV5-1 and TRBJ2-5, the complete variable domain is KAGVTQTPRYLIKTRGQQVTLSCSPISGHRSVSWYQQTPGQGLQFLFEYFSETQRNKGNFPGRFSGRQFSNSRSEMNVSTLELGDSALYLCASSFEGPQETQYFGPGTRLLVL.

The chain joins TRBV7-9 to TRBJ2-1; either TRBD1 or TRBD2 may fit D (6 bases each). Germline CDR1 is SEHNR and CDR2 is FQNEAQ (reference sequence). The CDR3 has 15 residues. The V gene lost 7 bases and the J gene lost 4 bases, with 17 bases spanning the gap. The CDR3 region has the DNA TGTGCCAGCACCCGGACAGCCGGAGGGTACAATGAGCAGTTCTTC. Amino acid sequence: CASTRTAGGYNEQFF. The full variable domain, in which reference TRBV7-9 and TRBJ2-1 provide the parts outside the CDR3, is DTGVSQNPRHKITKRGQNVTFRCDPISEHNRLYWYRQTLGQGPEFLTYFQNEAQLEKSRLLSDRFSAERPKGSFSTLEIQRTEQGDSAMYLCASTRTAGGYNEQFFGPGTRLTVL.

The rearrangement joins TRBV3-1 to TRBJ2-5; D call uncertain. Germline V gene sequence: CDR1 LGHDT, CDR2 YNNKEL (reference sequence). V gave up 0 bases and J gave up 6 bases, with 17 bases separating them. This CDR3 contains 16 residues. The CDR3 here is CASSQEPYFGLKTQYF. The CDR3 DNA is TGTGCCAGCAGCCAAGAGCCCTATTTCGGTCTAAAGACCCAGTACTTC.

The J gene is TRBJ2-2, the V gene TRBV30; D ambiguous. V lost 3 bases and J 0 bases, leaving 8 bases between the germline ends. This CDR3 region has 14 residues. Germline V CDR1 and CDR2: GTSNPN, SVGIG (reference sequence). The CDR3 spells CAWSRNPNTGELFF. As DNA, the CDR3 is TGTGCCTGGAGCAGGAACCCGAACACCGGGGAGCTGTTTTTT.

This clonotype appeared a few times. J is TRBJ2-5 and V is TRBV29-1, with TRBD1 matching 8 bases. The V segment lost 6 bases and the J segment 1 base; nucleotides outside the gene matches: 4. There are 13 residues in the CDR3. The V gene's germline CDR1 is SQVTM and CDR2 ANQGSEA. The CDR3 nucleotides read TGCAGCGTCGGGACAGGAGTCCAAGAGACCCAGTACTTC. It specifies CSVGTGVQETQYF.

CDR3: CASSREVMTEAFF. The DNA for the CDR3 is TGTGCCAGCAGTCGGGAGGTAATGACTGAAGCTTTCTTT. The chain links TRBV12-3 or TRBV12-4 to TRBJ1-1; D remains ambiguous. V was cut by 5 bases and J by 5 bases, with 12 bases left in between. The CDR3 runs 13 residues.

This clonotype was observed many times. J is TRBJ2-7 and V is TRBV4-3; TRBD1 matches 11 bases. Germline assignment: CDR1 LGHNA and CDR2 YSLEER. V dropped 0 bases and J dropped 7; count of bases not matched to a gene: 8. The CDR3 extends over 16 amino acids. The CDR3 reads CASSQDTGQGAKEQYF. CDR3 coding DNA: TGCGCCAGCAGCCAAGATACAGGACAGGGGGCTAAAGAGCAGTACTTC.

The rearrangement uses TRBV12-3 or TRBV12-4 and TRBJ2-7, with D hard to call. V lost 5 bases and J 5 bases, leaving 16 bases between the germline ends. The CDR3 loop spans 14 amino acids. The CDR3 DNA reads TGTGCCAGCAGTCCCCTCCGAGGAAGCCACGAGCAGTACTTC. It encodes CASSPLRGSHEQYF.

This clonotype has more than one count but fewer than ten. This chain joins TRBV5-1 and TRBJ2-1; tentative D call: TRBD2 (5 bases). The ends were cut back, 0 bases at V and 3 bases at J, with 7 bases in the middle. Germline CDR1 SGHRS, CDR2 YFSETQ. This CDR3 is built from 14 residues. The CDR3 sequence is CASSLASSYNEQFF. In DNA, the CDR3 is TGCGCCAGCAGCTTGGCTAGCAGCTACAATGAGCAGTTCTTC.

The chain is built from TRBV15 and TRBJ2-7; no firm D call. Germline V CDR1 and CDR2: LNHNV, YYDKDF (reference sequence). Trimming took 5 bases from V and 1 from J, leaving 6 bases between them. This CDR3 region has 12 residues. CDR3 sequence: CATSQASYEQYF. CDR3 nucleotides: TGTGCCACCAGCCAGGCTTCCTACGAGCAGTACTTC.

This chain links TRBV3-1 with TRBJ2-5; TRBD2 matches 7 bases. Germline V lookup: CDR1 LGHDT, CDR2 YNNKEL (reference sequence). J was trimmed by 6 bases and V by 1 base; bases with no gene match: 8. This CDR3 region has 15 residues. The CDR3 DNA is TGTGCCAGCAGCCAAGGGATCGCGGGGGTGAAGACCCAGTACTTC. The encoded protein is CASSQGIAGVKTQYF.